This entry lists 22 T cell receptor beta chains sequenced from one sample in a study of human T cells and chemical hapten exposure. Stated time point: patch test 1, 2 weeks after DPC sensitization. Regarding treatment: therapeutic diphenylcyclopropenone sensitization with weekly scalp DPC. TCRdb analysed the RACE reads with MiXCR anew, one entry per CDR3 protein. The table records some 110,000 distinct CDR3 sequences, over 10% of them present only once. The input for sequencing was whole blood, taken in connection with sensitization to the hapten diphenylcyclopropenone (DPC). These receptors were obtained from a woman between 50 and 59 years old with alopecia areata. Some clones in this sample may be carry-over from other donors' samples.

V usage is TRBV11-2 and J usage is TRBJ2-3; D remains unclear. With 5 bases removed from V and 8 bases from J, the gap between germline ends came to 17 bases. The germline V gene has CDR1 SGHAT and CDR2 FQNNGV. The CDR3 totals 14 residues. The CDR3 bases are TGTGCCAGCAGCATCGGCACCCTTATCGGTACGCAGTATTTT. Its translation is CASSIGTLIGTQYF.

In this sample, this clonotype turned up many times. This rearrangement joins TRBV11-2 to TRBJ2-5; TRBD1 agrees at 7 bases. The J segment lost 5 bases and the V segment lost 4 bases, leaving 10 bases of the junction unmatched. This CDR3 contains 15 residues. Germline V lookup: CDR1 SGHAT, CDR2 FQNNGV. In DNA, the CDR3 is TGTGCCAGCAGCTCCCGAGACAGGGTGTATGAGACCCAGTACTTC. Translation: CASSSRDRVYETQYF.

The rearrangement joins TRBV29-1 to TRBJ1-3, with TRBD1 as a possible D gene (6 bases). CDR1 SQVTM and CDR2 ANQGSEA come from the germline V gene. Trimming left V 4 bases short and J 1 base short, with 8 bases between. CDR3 length equals 13 residues. DNA of the CDR3: TGCAGCGTTGTAGGGGGTTCTGGAAACACCATATATTTT. It encodes CSVVGGSGNTIYF.

V usage is TRBV28 and J usage is TRBJ1-3, with D hard to call. V was trimmed by 2 bases and J by 8 bases, leaving 4 bases between them. The CDR3 runs 11 residues. From germline, CDR1 is MDHEN and CDR2 SYDVKM. DNA of the CDR3: TGTGCCAGCAGTTTAGGATACACCATATATTTT. Translation gives CASSLGYTIYF.

The genes are TRBV29-1 and TRBJ2-3, with TRBD2 matching 9 bases. Trimming cost V 5 bases and J 5 bases; bases outside gene matches: 14. There are 16 residues in the CDR3. Germline CDR1 is SQVTM and CDR2 is ANQGSEA. This CDR3 is CSVRGGAGGPGDTQYF. In nucleotides, the CDR3 is TGCAGCGTTCGGGGCGGCGCGGGGGGGCCGGGAGATACGCAGTATTTT.

This clonotype was seen at least ten times. The rearrangement joins TRBV7-6 to TRBJ2-2, with 9 positions matching TRBD2. After removal of 4 bases from V and 4 bases from J, the junction contained 7 bases not matched to a gene. CDR3 length: 16 amino acids. Germline values: CDR1 SGHVS, CDR2 FNYEAQ. The CDR3 spells CASSSAGGPRTGELFF. The DNA for the CDR3 is TGTGCCAGCAGCTCTGCGGGGGGGCCGCGCACCGGGGAGCTGTTTTTT. Full variable domain (remainder filled in from reference TRBV7-6 and TRBJ2-2): GAGVSQSPRYKVTKRGQDVALRCDPISGHVSLYWYRQALGQGPEFLTYFNYEAQQDKSGLPNDRFSAERPEGSISTLTIQRTEQRDSAMYRCASSSAGGPRTGELFFGEGSRLTVL.

There are a few counts of this clonotype. V is TRBV5-6 and J is TRBJ2-1; tentatively, D is TRBD1 (6 bases). Per germline, CDR1 SGHDT and CDR2 YYEEEE. The V end was cut by 0 bases, the J end by 3 bases, with 7 bases between. The CDR3 runs to 14 residues. CDR3 residues: CASSLVTGYNEQFF. The CDR3 DNA is TGTGCCAGCAGCTTGGTGACAGGCTACAATGAGCAGTTCTTC.

The gene calls are TRBV9 and TRBJ1-3; D ambiguous. Between the trimmed V and J ends, which lost 2 bases and 0 bases, there was a span of 9 bases. Germline CDR1 is SGDLS and CDR2 is YYNGEE. There are 15 residues in the CDR3. CDR3 protein: CASSVRVGSGNTIYF. The CDR3 DNA follows: TGTGCCAGCAGCGTCCGTGTGGGCTCTGGAAACACCATATATTTT.

This clonotype was seen repeatedly, ten times or more. J is TRBJ1-4 and V is TRBV7-9; D uncertain. Trimming left V 6 bases short and J 11 bases short, with 10 bases between. The CDR3 is 11 residues long. Germline V lookup: CDR1 SEHNR, CDR2 FQNEAQ (reference sequence). CDR3 sequence reads: CASSRGSKLFF. The DNA of the CDR3 is TGTGCCAGCAGTCGGGGTTCCAAACTGTTTTTT.

This clonotype was recorded a few times. CDR3 coding DNA: TGTGCCAGCGCCCGGGGAACAGGGTATAATTCACCCCTCCACTTT. This encodes CASARGTGYNSPLHF. V and J are TRBV28 and TRBJ1-6, with D tentatively TRBD1 (6 bases). The germline CDR1 and CDR2 sequences are MDHEN and SYDVKM. The CDR3 totals 15 residues. V lost 8 bases, J lost 4 bases, and 15 bases lay in between.

With regard to this clonotype: This could be a read error, since a much larger clone is one nucleotide away. The chain combines TRBV4-2 with TRBJ2-4; 7 bases align to TRBD1. The CDR3 spans 17 residues. Germline CDR1 and CDR2: LGHNA and YNFKEQ. J lost 8 bases, V lost 3 bases, and 16 bases had no gene match. The CDR3 region is CASSHASGTDSTHIQYF. The DNA of the CDR3 is TGTGCCAGCAGCCATGCTTCCGGGACAGACTCAACGCACATTCAGTACTTC.

This clonotype has a handful of counts. This rearrangement joins TRBV6-6 to TRBJ1-1; 9 bases fit TRBD1. CDR1 and CDR2 from the germline V gene are MNHNY and SVGAGI (reference sequence). V trimming: 2 bases; J trimming: 1 base; junction bases outside the gene matches: 8. The CDR3 spans 17 residues. CDR3: CASSYRPGTGTNTEAFF. The CDR3 DNA is TGTGCCAGCAGTTACCGTCCCGGGACAGGGACGAACACTGAAGCTTTCTTT.

This clonotype turned up a few times. The J gene is TRBJ2-1, the V gene TRBV3-1, with D hard to call. Trimming took off 2 bases at V and 4 bases at J, with 9 bases between the two ends. The CDR3 runs to 14 residues. Per germline, CDR1 LGHDT and CDR2 YNNKEL (reference sequence). The CDR3 nucleotides are TGTGCCAGCAGCCAATATACTTCTTACAATGAGCAGTTCTTC. Its translation: CASSQYTSYNEQFF.

The chain links TRBV6-5 to TRBJ1-6; the D gene is possibly TRBD1 (5 bases). There are 15 residues in the CDR3. V was trimmed by 1 base and J by 8 bases, leaving 12 bases between them. CDR1 and CDR2 (germline): MNHEY, SVGAGI. Here the CDR3 DNA reads TGTGCCAGCAGTTACTGGGGGAAAAAGGATTCACCCCTCCACTTT. Protein product: CASSYWGKKDSPLHF.

In its sample, this clonotype was seen many times. V usage is TRBV6-2 or TRBV6-3 and J usage is TRBJ1-5, with D tentatively TRBD1 (5 bases). V lost 2 bases to trimming and J lost 6 bases, with 11 bases between them. This CDR3 region has 14 residues. Germline assignment: CDR1 MNHEY and CDR2 SVGEGT. In DNA form, the CDR3 reads TGTGCCAGCAGTTACCCGAGGGGCACTCAGCCCCAGCATTTT. The encoded protein is CASSYPRGTQPQHF.

This clonotype occurred a few times. V gene TRBV28 combines with J gene TRBJ2-1, with 10 bases aligning to TRBD1. The trim removed 9 bases at V and 4 bases at J, leaving 9 bases unmatched. This CDR3 has 15 amino acids. CDR1 is MDHEN and CDR2 is SYDVKM in the germline V gene. DNA of the CDR3: TGTGCCAGGCTCCCGGGACAGGGGCCTTACAATGAGCAGTTCTTC. Amino acid sequence: CARLPGQGPYNEQFF.

CDR3 DNA sequence: TGCAGTGCTAGAGACCACCGTTCCAAAAGCGGGGGTCTCTCCTACGAGCAGTACTTC. Translated, it gives CSARDHRSKSGGLSYEQYF. The chain employs TRBV20-1 and TRBJ2-7; 8 bases line up with TRBD2. The junction had 16 bases not matched to a gene; V was cut back by 0 bases and J by 0 bases. There are 19 residues in the CDR3. The germline CDR1 and CDR2 sequences are DFQATT and SNEGSKA (reference sequence).

This clonotype was observed a handful of times. V usage is TRBV29-1 and J usage is TRBJ1-1; the D gene is possibly TRBD1 (5 bases). This CDR3 is 10 amino acids long. Trimming shortened V by 5 bases and J by 9 bases, and 10 bases separated the two germline ends. In germline, CDR1 is SQVTM, CDR2 ANQGSEA. In DNA form, the CDR3 reads TGCAGCGTTTATGGGGGTCAAGCTTTCTTT. Translating it yields CSVYGGQAFF.

The chain links TRBV10-3 to TRBJ1-4; 8 nucleotides align to TRBD1. There are 14 residues in the CDR3. Germline V gene data show CDR1 as ENHRY and CDR2 as SYGVKD. V shed 10 bases, J shed 7 bases, and the junction held 11 bases outside the gene matches. CDR3 nucleotides: TGTGCCACGAGCCAGACAGGGGAGGGTGAAAAACTGTTTTTT. Amino acids: CATSQTGEGEKLFF.

This clonotype has a count of ten or more. This rearrangement joins TRBV20-1 to TRBJ2-7, with D maybe TRBD1 (5 bases). V lost 0 bases, J lost 4 bases, and 16 bases lay in between. CDR3 length: 15 residues. CDR1 is DFQATT, CDR2 SNEGSKA, per germline (reference sequence). CDR3 coding DNA: TGCAGTGCTAGAGATCAGGGTTTTAGTCCATACGAGCAGTACTTC. It encodes CSARDQGFSPYEQYF.

V gene TRBV5-1 combines with J gene TRBJ2-3, with D unresolved. The CDR3 covers 15 residues. V dropped 3 bases and J dropped 1 base, with 12 bases sitting between them. The germline V gene has CDR1 SGHRS and CDR2 YFSETQ. CDR3 nucleotides: TGCGCCAGCAGCTCAGACTCCCACGGCACAGATACGCAGTATTTT. It codes for CASSSDSHGTDTQYF.

This clonotype was picked up many times. This chain uses TRBV7-6 with TRBJ1-1, with TRBD1 as a possible D gene (6 bases). CDR1 and CDR2 from the germline V gene are SGHVS and FNYEAQ. The length of the CDR3 is 14 residues. Deletions cut 5 bases from V and 1 base from J, with 11 bases between. The CDR3 nucleotides are TGTGCCAGCAGCCCCCCGGACAGGAACACTGAAGCTTTCTTT. Residues: CASSPPDRNTEAFF.